A single sample is the source of the 20 T cell receptor beta chains below, sequenced in a study of cytomegalovirus exposure and HLA in healthy donors. Using immunoSEQ multiplex PCR, the repertoire was profiled, and TCRdb retains in-frame clones only, with some absent. In the table there are some 170,000 clones, nearly 90% of which are singletons. The specimen sequenced was PBMCs. All receptors come from a woman under 30 in good health and CMV-seropositive.

This clone was seen once. The V gene is TRBV27, the J gene TRBJ1-2, with a possible D match to TRBD1 (6 bases). Germline CDR1 MNHEY, CDR2 SMNVEV (reference sequence). CDR3 length: 14 amino acids. Trimming cost V 5 bases and J 4 bases, with 14 bases left between them. In DNA form, the CDR3 reads TGTGCCAGCAGTCTACGGGGGGGCACCTATGGCTACACCTTC. Protein product: CASSLRGGTYGYTF.

The V call is TRBV6-6, the J call TRBJ1-5, with D unresolved. Germline-derived CDR1 and CDR2 are MNHNY and SVGAGI (reference sequence). This CDR3 region has 15 residues. V was shortened by 6 bases and J by 7 bases, with 19 bases between the two germline ends. The CDR3 nucleotides are TGTGCCAGCAGCGTCCTAGAACCCCGAGGACAGCCCCAGCATTTT. This codes for CASSVLEPRGQPQHF.

The V call is TRBV5-1, the J call TRBJ2-3; possible D gene TRBD2, 6 bases. Germline V lookup: CDR1 SGHRS, CDR2 YFSETQ. The CDR3 contains 16 residues. Between the trimmed V and J ends, which lost 4 bases and 0 bases, there was a span of 15 bases. The CDR3 DNA reads TGCGCCAGCAGCCCTAGCCCCAGCGGGAGCACAGATACGCAGTATTTT. Translated: CASSPSPSGSTDTQYF.

V is TRBV5-1 and J is TRBJ1-5, with 7 bases fitting TRBD1. V was clipped by 0 bases and J by 4 bases; unmatched bases: 4. The CDR3 contains 15 residues. In germline, CDR1 is SGHRS, CDR2 YFSETQ. This CDR3 is CASSLGQGWNQPQHF. The CDR3, as DNA: TGCGCCAGCAGCTTGGGACAGGGATGGAATCAGCCCCAGCATTTT. The whole variable domain, filled in from reference TRBV5-1 and TRBJ1-5, reads KAGVTQTPRYLIKTRGQQVTLSCSPISGHRSVSWYQQTPGQGLQFLFEYFSETQRNKGNFPGRFSGRQFSNSRSEMNVSTLELGDSALYLCASSLGQGWNQPQHFGDGTRLSIL.

The J gene is TRBJ2-5, the V gene TRBV7-9; 8 nucleotides agree with TRBD2. This CDR3 has 16 residues. The germline gives CDR1 SEHNR, CDR2 FQNEAQ (reference sequence). Trimming removed 5 bases from V and 5 bases from J; junction bases left unmatched: 13. The CDR3 coding sequence is TGTGCCAGCAGCCTACGGGGGGGAATGAGGTGGGAGACCCAGTACTTC. As protein: CASSLRGGMRWETQYF.

The rearrangement links TRBV6-1 to TRBJ1-5, with 9 bases lining up with TRBD1. CDR3 size: 15 residues. V shed 2 bases, J shed 5 bases, and the junction held 4 bases outside the gene matches. Germline V lookup: CDR1 MNHNS, CDR2 SASEGT. This chain's CDR3 is CASSEIGQGYQPQHF. The CDR3 DNA follows: TGTGCCAGCAGTGAAATAGGACAGGGGTATCAGCCCCAGCATTTT.

CDR3 loop: CASSPVAGGPLSYNEQFF. The CDR3 DNA follows: TGTGCCAGCAGCCCGGTAGCGGGAGGGCCACTTTCCTACAATGAGCAGTTCTTC. The chain couples TRBV7-3 to TRBJ2-1; the match to TRBD2 covers 11 bases. The germline V gene encodes CDR1 SGHTA and CDR2 FQGTGA. The CDR3 extends over 18 amino acids. Trimming at V came to 5 bases and at J to 1 base, leaving 10 bases not matched to a gene.

This clone was picked up a small number of times. CDR3 residues: CASSFESGATGELFF. CDR3 sequence (DNA): TGTGCCAGCAGCTTTGAGAGCGGTGCCACCGGGGAGCTGTTTTTT. The chain links TRBV6-4 to TRBJ2-2, with D tentatively TRBD2 (5 bases). Per the germline V gene, CDR1 is MRHNA and CDR2 is SNTAGT. Trimming removed 6 bases from V and 4 bases from J, with 15 bases in between. The CDR3 runs to 15 residues.

The rearrangement links TRBV27 to TRBJ2-5; D not certain. The CDR3 has 15 amino acids. Germline V gives CDR1 MNHEY, CDR2 SMNVEV (reference sequence). With 2 bases removed from V and 5 bases from J, the gap between germline ends came to 15 bases. In DNA form, the CDR3 reads TGTGCCAGCAGTTTAACTGTCGGTAGCTGGGAGACCCAGTACTTC. Encoded protein: CASSLTVGSWETQYF.

With respect to this clone: The identical CDR3 is also encoded by other nucleotide sequences in the sample. J is TRBJ2-3 and V is TRBV11-2, with TRBD2 matching over 9 bases. The CDR3 is made up of 15 amino acids. Germline-derived CDR1 and CDR2 are SGHAT and FQNNGV. V dropped 2 bases and J dropped 0; count of bases not matched to a gene: 0. CDR3 in DNA: TGTGCCAGCAGCTTAACTAGCGGGAGCACAGATACGCAGTATTTT. It translates to CASSLTSGSTDTQYF.

The genes are TRBV5-1 and TRBJ2-1; 7 bases line up with TRBD2. CDR3 size: 14 residues. Germline CDR1 is SGHRS and CDR2 is YFSETQ. The junction had 8 bases not matched to a gene; V was cut back by 4 bases and J by 7 bases. The CDR3, as DNA: TGCGCCAGCAGCACGGGAGGACATACGAATGAGCAGTTCTTC. It specifies CASSTGGHTNEQFF.

The CDR3 bases are TGTGCCAGCAGCAGAGAGGGACAGGGCCTTACCTACGAGCAGTACTTC. Translation: CASSREGQGLTYEQYF. The V and J genes are TRBV7-8 and TRBJ2-7, with 9 bases identical to TRBD1. Germline CDR1 SGHVS, CDR2 FQNEAQ. This CDR3 is built from 16 residues. V shed 5 bases, J shed 2 bases, and the junction held 10 bases outside the gene matches. The full variable domain, completed using reference TRBV7-8 and TRBJ2-7, is GAGVSQSPRYKVAKRGQDVALRCDPISGHVSLFWYQQALGQGPEFLTYFQNEAQLDKSGLPSDRFFAERPEGSVSTLKIQRTQQEDSAVYLCASSREGQGLTYEQYFGPGTRLTVT.

The chain joins TRBV4-1 to TRBJ2-1; D not resolved. The CDR3 spans 16 residues. Trimming left V 1 base short and J 8 bases short, with 18 bases between. Germline loops: CDR1 MGHRA, CDR2 YSYEKL. In nucleotides, the CDR3 is TGCGCCAGCAGCCAAGTGAACTTAATCGTGGTAGATGAGCAGTTCTTC. This codes for CASSQVNLIVVDEQFF.

The chain is built from TRBV9 and TRBJ2-7; D might be TRBD2 (5 bases). Germline lookup yields CDR1 SGDLS and CDR2 YYNGEE. The CDR3 runs to 14 residues. The V gene lost 0 bases and the J gene lost 7 bases, with 14 bases spanning the gap. The CDR3 reads CASSVEGGEQEQYF. In nucleotides, the CDR3 is TGTGCCAGCAGCGTAGAGGGTGGGGAGCAGGAGCAGTACTTC.

The V and J genes are TRBV6-5 and TRBJ2-1; 11 bases agree with TRBD2. This CDR3 spans 15 amino acids. CDR1 is MNHEY and CDR2 is SVGAGI in the germline V gene. The V gene end was trimmed by 4 bases and the J gene end by 4 bases; junction bases not matched to a gene: 3. The CDR3 sequence is CASSSGLAVYNEQFF. The CDR3 DNA sequence: TGTGCCAGCAGTTCGGGACTAGCGGTATACAATGAGCAGTTCTTC.

The CDR3: CASSLGSPSGRGGQETQYF. The CDR3 nucleotides are TGTGCCAGCAGCTTAGGATCGCCTAGCGGGAGGGGAGGCCAAGAGACCCAGTACTTC. This rearrangement joins TRBV7-3 to TRBJ2-5; 12 nucleotides line up with TRBD2. Germline V gene sequence: CDR1 SGHTA, CDR2 FQGTGA. The V gene end was trimmed by 2 bases and the J gene end by 1 base; junction bases not matched to a gene: 11. CDR3 length equals 19 residues.

V usage is TRBV5-6 and J usage is TRBJ1-1; D gene unclear. Germline assignment: CDR1 SGHDT and CDR2 YYEEEE. CDR3 length: 12 residues. The V gene lost 1 base and the J gene lost 1 base, with 2 bases spanning the gap. The CDR3 protein is CASSLQNTEAFF. The CDR3 region has the DNA TGTGCCAGCAGCTTGCAGAACACTGAAGCTTTCTTT.

The J gene is TRBJ1-5, the V gene TRBV28; a weak D match, TRBD1 (6 bases). V gave up 6 bases and J gave up 1 base, with 16 bases separating them. In germline, CDR1 is MDHEN, CDR2 SYDVKM. CDR3 length: 16 residues. The CDR3 DNA follows: TGTGCCAGCAGCGTGTGGGGGCGGGGGAGCAATCAGCCCCAGCATTTT. Its translation: CASSVWGRGSNQPQHF. The whole variable domain, remainder taken from reference TRBV28 and TRBJ1-5, is DVKVTQSSRYLVKRTGEKVFLECVQDMDHENMFWYRQDPGLGLRLIYFSYDVKMKEKGDIPEGYSVSREKKERFSLILESASTNQTSMYLCASSVWGRGSNQPQHFGDGTRLSIL.

The chain couples TRBV9 to TRBJ1-2, with 8 bases that match TRBD1. There are 15 residues in the CDR3. Germline V gene data show CDR1 as SGDLS and CDR2 as YYNGEE. Trimming removed 0 bases from V and 5 bases from J; junction bases left unmatched: 6. The CDR3 DNA reads TGTGCCAGCAGCGTAGAAACAGGGGGGTGGTATGGCTACACCTTC. Its protein product is CASSVETGGWYGYTF. The complete variable domain, with remaining parts taken from reference TRBV9 and TRBJ1-2, reads DSGVTQTPKHLITATGQRVTLRCSPRSGDLSVYWYQQSLDQGLQFLIQYYNGEERAKGNILERFSAQQFPDLHSELNLSSLELGDSALYFCASSVETGGWYGYTFGSGTRLTVV.

This clone was counted a few times. J is TRBJ1-5 and V is TRBV11-2; 8 bases fit TRBD1. This CDR3 is built from 18 residues. J was trimmed by 0 bases and V by 2 bases; bases with no gene match: 9. CDR1 and CDR2 from the germline V gene are SGHAT and FQNNGV. The CDR3 loop reads CASSLKTGEPNSNQPQHF. The CDR3 nucleotides are TGTGCCAGCAGCTTAAAGACAGGGGAGCCGAATAGCAATCAGCCCCAGCATTTT.